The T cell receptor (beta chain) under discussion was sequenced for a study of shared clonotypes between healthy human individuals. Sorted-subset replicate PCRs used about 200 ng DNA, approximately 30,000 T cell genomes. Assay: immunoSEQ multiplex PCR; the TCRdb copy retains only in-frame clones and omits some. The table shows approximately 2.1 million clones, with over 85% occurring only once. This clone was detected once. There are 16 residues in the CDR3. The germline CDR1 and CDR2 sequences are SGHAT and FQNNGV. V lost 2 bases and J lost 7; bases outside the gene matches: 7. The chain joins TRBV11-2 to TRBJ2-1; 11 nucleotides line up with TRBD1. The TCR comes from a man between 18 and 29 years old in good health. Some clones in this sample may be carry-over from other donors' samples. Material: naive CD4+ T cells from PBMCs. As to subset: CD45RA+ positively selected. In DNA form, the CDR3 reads TGTGCCAGCAGCTTACCGTATGGGACAGGGGGGAATGAGCAGTTCTTC. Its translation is CASSLPYGTGGNEQFF.